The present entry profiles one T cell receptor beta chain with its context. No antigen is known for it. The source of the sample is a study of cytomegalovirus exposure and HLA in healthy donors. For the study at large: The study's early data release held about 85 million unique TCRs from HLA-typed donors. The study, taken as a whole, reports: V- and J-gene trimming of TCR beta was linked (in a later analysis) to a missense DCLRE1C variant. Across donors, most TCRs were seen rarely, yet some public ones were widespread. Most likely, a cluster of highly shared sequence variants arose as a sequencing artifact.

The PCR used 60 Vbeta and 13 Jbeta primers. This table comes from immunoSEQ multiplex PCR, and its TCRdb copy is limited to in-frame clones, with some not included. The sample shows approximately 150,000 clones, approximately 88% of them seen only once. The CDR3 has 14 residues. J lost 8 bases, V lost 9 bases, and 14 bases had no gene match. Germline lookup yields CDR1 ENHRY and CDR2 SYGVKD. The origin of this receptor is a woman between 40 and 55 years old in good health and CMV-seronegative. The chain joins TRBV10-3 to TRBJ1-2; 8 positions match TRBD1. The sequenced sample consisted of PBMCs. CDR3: CAITPQGATGGYTF. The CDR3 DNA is TGTGCCATTACCCCGCAGGGGGCCACGGGGGGCTACACCTTC.